The clone carrying this T cell receptor (beta chain) was counted many times. The junction shows a germline mismatch at one end, possibly a read error. TCR beta CDR3 regions were amplified from RNA. A set of HTBI primers served as the primers for a first-round RT-PCR of the TCR CDR3. One entry per CDR3 protein results from TCRdb running MiXCR on the multiplex PCR reads. The top ten hold 28% of the sample, which has fewer than 250,000 distinct CDR3 sequences, approximately 16% seen once. The sample is drawn from a study of T cells in Graves' hyperthyroidism and ophthalmopathy. Germline-derived CDR1 and CDR2 are SSHAT and FNYEAQ (reference sequence). There are 13 residues in the CDR3. PBMCs were derived from around 10 ml fresh peripheral blood.

The sequence came from a woman aged 18-29 years with Graves' ophthalmopathy. The chain combines TRBV7-7 with TRBJ2-2, with D unresolved. Sequencing was performed on blood. DNA for the CDR3: TGTGCTAGCACCGATTCCCAAGGCGGGGAGCTGTTTTTT. This encodes CASTDSQGGELFF. Full variable domain (missing parts from reference TRBV7-7 and TRBJ2-2): GAGVSQSPRYKVTKRGQDVTLRCDPISSHATLYWYQQALGQGPEFLTYFNYEAQPDKSGLPSDRFSAERPEGSISTLTIQRTEQRDSAMYRCASTDSQGGELFFGEGSRLTVL.